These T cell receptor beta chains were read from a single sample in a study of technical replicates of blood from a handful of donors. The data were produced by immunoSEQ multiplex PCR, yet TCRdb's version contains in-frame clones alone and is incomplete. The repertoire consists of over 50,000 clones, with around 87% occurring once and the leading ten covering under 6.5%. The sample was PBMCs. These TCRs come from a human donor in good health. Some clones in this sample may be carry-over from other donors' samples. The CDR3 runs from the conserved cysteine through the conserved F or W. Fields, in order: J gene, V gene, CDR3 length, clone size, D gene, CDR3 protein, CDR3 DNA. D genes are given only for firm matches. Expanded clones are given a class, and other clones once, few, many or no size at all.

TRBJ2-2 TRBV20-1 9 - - CSAHGELFF TGCAGTGCTCACGGGGAGCTGTTTTTT
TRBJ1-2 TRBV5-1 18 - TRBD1 CASSLAPGQANHNYGYTF TGCGCCAGCAGCTTGGCCCCCGGACAGGCGAATCATAACTATGGCTACACCTTC
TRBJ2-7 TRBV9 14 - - CASSPLSSSYEQYF TGTGCCAGCAGCCCCCTTTCTAGCTCCTACGAGCAGTACTTC
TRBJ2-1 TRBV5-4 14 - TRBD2 CATPALAGGNEQFF TGTGCCACCCCCGCGCTAGCGGGAGGCAATGAGCAGTTCTTC
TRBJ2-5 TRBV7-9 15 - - CASSPDRLEQETQYF TGTGCCAGCAGCCCAGACAGGCTGGAACAAGAGACCCAGTACTTC
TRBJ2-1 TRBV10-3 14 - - CAISAGGQSSEQFF TGTGCCATCAGTGCGGGTGGACAGTCCAGCGAGCAGTTCTTC
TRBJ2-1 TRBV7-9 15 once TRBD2 CASSLAGGLGNEQFF TGTGCCAGCAGCTTAGCGGGAGGGTTGGGCAATGAGCAGTTCTTC
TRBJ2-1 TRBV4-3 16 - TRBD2 CASSHVGAGSYNEQFF TGCGCCAGCAGCCACGTCGGAGCGGGGTCCTACAATGAGCAGTTCTTC
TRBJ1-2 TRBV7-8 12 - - CASSLDRVRYTF TGTGCCAGCAGCTTAGACAGGGTCCGCTACACCTTC
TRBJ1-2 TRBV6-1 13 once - CASSDEDLRGYTF TGTGCCAGCAGTGACGAAGACCTGAGGGGCTACACCTTC
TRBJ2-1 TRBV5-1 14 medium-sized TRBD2 CASSGSGGYNEQFF TGCGCCAGCAGCGGTAGCGGGGGCTACAATGAGCAGTTCTTC
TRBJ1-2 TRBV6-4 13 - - CASSDQGSNGYTF TGTGCCAGCAGTGATCAGGGATCGAATGGCTACACCTTC
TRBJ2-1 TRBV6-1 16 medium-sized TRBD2 CASSESIAGGLNEQFF TGTGCCAGCAGTGAGTCGATAGCGGGGGGGTTAAATGAGCAGTTCTTC
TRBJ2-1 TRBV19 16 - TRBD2 CASRTLAGESYNEQFF TGTGCCAGTAGAACACTAGCGGGAGAGTCCTACAATGAGCAGTTCTTC
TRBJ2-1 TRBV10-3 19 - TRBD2 CAISGSPGLAGAGLDEQFF TGTGCCATCAGCGGTTCCCCGGGACTAGCGGGAGCTGGCTTGGATGAGCAGTTCTTC
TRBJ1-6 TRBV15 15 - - CATSMGLSYNSPLHF TGTGCCACCAGCATGGGGCTCTCCTATAATTCACCCCTCCACTTT
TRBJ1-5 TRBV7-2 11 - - CASSHRGTQHF TGTGCCAGCTCCCACCGGGGGACCCAGCATTTT
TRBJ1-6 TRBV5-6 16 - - CASSLAGQFRGSPLHF TGTGCCAGCAGCTTGGCGGGTCAGTTTCGCGGTTCACCCCTCCACTTT
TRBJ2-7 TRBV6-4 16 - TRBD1 CASSDPMTGGGYEQYF TGTGCCAGCAGTGACCCAATGACAGGGGGGGGTTACGAGCAGTACTTC
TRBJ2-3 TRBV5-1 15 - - CASSLGTGERDTQYF TGCGCCAGCAGCTTGGGAACGGGGGAAAGAGATACGCAGTATTTT
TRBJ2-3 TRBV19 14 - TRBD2 CASTSGGASDTQYF TGTGCCAGCACTAGCGGGGGGGCGTCGGATACGCAGTATTTT
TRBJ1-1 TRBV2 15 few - CASSRRDKTNTEAFF TGTGCCAGCAGTCGAAGGGACAAAACGAACACTGAAGCTTTCTTT
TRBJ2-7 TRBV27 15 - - CASSLIRPTYHEQYF TGTGCCAGCAGTTTGATCAGGCCCACTTACCACGAGCAGTACTTC
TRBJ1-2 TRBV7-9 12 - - CASSLGPYGYTF TGTGCCAGCAGCTTGGGCCCCTATGGCTACACCTTC
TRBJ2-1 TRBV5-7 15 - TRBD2 CASSFRLAGHNEQFF TGTGCCAGCAGCTTTAGACTAGCGGGACACAATGAGCAGTTCTTC
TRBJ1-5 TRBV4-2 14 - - CASRGVGGNQPQHF TGTGCCAGCCGGGGGGTGGGGGGCAATCAGCCCCAGCATTTT
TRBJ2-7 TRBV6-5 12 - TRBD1 CASRGQPYEQYF TGTGCCAGCAGGGGACAGCCCTACGAGCAGTACTTC
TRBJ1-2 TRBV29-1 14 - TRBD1 CSGRDSGGSGGYTF TGCAGCGGCCGGGACAGTGGAGGGTCGGGTGGCTACACCTTC
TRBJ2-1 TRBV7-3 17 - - CASSQGSERAPYNEQFF TGTGCCAGCAGCCAAGGATCAGAGCGGGCCCCCTACAATGAGCAGTTCTTC
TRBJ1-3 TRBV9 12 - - CASSENGGTIYF TGTGCCAGCTCGGAGAATGGGGGGACCATATATTTT
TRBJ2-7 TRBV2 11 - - CASSAGYEQYF TGTGCCAGCAGTGCAGGTTACGAGCAGTACTTC